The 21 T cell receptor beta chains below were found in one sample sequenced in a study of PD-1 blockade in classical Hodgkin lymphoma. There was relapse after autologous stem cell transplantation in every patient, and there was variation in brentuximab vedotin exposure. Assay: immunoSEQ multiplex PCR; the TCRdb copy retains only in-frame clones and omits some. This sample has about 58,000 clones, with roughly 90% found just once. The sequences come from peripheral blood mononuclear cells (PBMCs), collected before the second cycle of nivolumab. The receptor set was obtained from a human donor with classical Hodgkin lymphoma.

This chain's CDR3 is CASSHATAGASYEQYF. The CDR3, as DNA: TGCGCCAGCAGCCACGCGACAGCGGGGGCCTCCTACGAGCAGTACTTC. V and J are TRBV4-1 and TRBJ2-7, with 8 bases that match TRBD2. Per germline, CDR1 MGHRA and CDR2 YSYEKL. The CDR3 has 16 residues. Trimming at V came to 3 bases and at J to 0 bases, leaving 7 bases not matched to a gene.

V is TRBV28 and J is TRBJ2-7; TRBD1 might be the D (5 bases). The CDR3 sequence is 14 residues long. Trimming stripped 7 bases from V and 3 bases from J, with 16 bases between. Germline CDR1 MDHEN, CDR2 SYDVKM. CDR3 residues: CASTPGGAGYEQYF. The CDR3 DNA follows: TGTGCCAGCACCCCCGGTGGGGCAGGCTACGAGCAGTACTTC.

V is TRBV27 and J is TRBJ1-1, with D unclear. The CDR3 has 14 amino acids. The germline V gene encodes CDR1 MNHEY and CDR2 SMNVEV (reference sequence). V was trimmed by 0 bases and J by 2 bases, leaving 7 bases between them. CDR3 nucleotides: TGTGCCAGCAGTTTATCAGGGTCAAACACTGAAGCTTTCTTT. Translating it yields CASSLSGSNTEAFF.

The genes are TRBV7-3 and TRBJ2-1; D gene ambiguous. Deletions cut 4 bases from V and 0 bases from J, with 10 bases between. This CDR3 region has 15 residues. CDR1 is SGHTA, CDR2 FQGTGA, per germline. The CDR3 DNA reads TGTGCCAGCAGCTCCACAGTGAGCTCCTACAATGAGCAGTTCTTC. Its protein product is CASSSTVSSYNEQFF.

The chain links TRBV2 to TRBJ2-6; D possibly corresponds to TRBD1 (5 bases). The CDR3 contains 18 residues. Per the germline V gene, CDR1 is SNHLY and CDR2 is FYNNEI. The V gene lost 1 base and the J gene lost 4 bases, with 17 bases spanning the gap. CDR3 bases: TGTGCCAGCAGTGAAGATTTCTTTAAGGGGCCAGGGGCCAACGTCCTGACTTTC. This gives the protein CASSEDFFKGPGANVLTF.

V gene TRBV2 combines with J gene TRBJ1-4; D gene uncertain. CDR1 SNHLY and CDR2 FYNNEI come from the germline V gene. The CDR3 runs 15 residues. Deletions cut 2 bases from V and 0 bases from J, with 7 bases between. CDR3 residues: CASSEFASTNEKLFF. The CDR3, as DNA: TGTGCCAGCAGTGAATTCGCATCAACTAATGAAAAACTGTTTTTT. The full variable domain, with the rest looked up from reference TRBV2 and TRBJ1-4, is EPEVTQTPSHQVTQMGQEVILRCVPISNHLYFYWYRQILGQKVEFLVSFYNNEISEKSEIFDDQFSVERPDGSNFTLKIRSTKLEDSAMYFCASSEFASTNEKLFFGSGTQLSVL.

The CDR3, as DNA: TGTGCCAGCAGCCGAGTCGTGGCGGATGGCTACACCTTC. Its translation: CASSRVVADGYTF. The V and J genes are TRBV6-6 and TRBJ1-2; D not certain. V shed 6 bases and J shed 6 bases, with 14 bases lying between them. From germline, CDR1 is MNHNY and CDR2 SVGAGI (reference sequence). The CDR3 totals 13 residues.

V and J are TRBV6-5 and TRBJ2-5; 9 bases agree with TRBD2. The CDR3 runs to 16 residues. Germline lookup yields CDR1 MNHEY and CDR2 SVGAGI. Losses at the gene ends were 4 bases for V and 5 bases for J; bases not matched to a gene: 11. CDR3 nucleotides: TGTGCCAGCAGTTTGGGCCTAGCGGGGCGTGGGGAGACCCAGTACTTC. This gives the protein CASSLGLAGRGETQYF.

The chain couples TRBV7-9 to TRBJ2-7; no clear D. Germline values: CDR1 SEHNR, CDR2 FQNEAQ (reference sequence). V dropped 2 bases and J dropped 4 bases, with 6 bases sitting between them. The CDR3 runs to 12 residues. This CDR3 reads CASSLHEYEQYF. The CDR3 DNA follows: TGTGCCAGCAGCTTACACGAATACGAGCAGTACTTC.

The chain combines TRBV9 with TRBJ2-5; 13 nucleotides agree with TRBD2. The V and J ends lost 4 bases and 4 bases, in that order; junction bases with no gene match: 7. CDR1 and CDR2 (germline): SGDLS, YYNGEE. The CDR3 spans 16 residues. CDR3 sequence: CASSQRTSGSLETQYF. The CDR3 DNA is TGTGCCAGCAGCCAACGGACTAGCGGGAGTTTAGAGACCCAGTACTTC. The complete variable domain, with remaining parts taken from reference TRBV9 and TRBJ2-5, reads DSGVTQTPKHLITATGQRVTLRCSPRSGDLSVYWYQQSLDQGLQFLIQYYNGEERAKGNILERFSAQQFPDLHSELNLSSLELGDSALYFCASSQRTSGSLETQYFGPGTRLLVL.

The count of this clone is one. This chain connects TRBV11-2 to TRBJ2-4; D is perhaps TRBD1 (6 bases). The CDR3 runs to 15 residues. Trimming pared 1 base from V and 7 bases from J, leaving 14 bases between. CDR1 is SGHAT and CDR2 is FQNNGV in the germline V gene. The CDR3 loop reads CASSLGGTPNNIQYF. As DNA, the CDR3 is TGTGCCAGCAGCTTAGGTGGGACACCAAACAACATTCAGTACTTC.

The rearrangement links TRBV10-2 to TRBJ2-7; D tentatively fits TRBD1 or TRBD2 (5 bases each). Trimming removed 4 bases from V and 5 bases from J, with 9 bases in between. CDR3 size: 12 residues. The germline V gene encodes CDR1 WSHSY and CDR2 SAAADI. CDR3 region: CASSGGWDEQYF. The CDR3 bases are TGCGCCAGCAGTGGGGGGTGGGACGAGCAGTACTTC.

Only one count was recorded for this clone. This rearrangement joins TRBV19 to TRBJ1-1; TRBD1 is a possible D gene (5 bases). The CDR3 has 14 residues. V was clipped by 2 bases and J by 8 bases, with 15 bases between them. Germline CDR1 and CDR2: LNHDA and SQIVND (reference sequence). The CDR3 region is CASSITGGEGEAFF. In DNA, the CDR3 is TGTGCCAGTAGTATAACGGGGGGGGAGGGCGAAGCTTTCTTT. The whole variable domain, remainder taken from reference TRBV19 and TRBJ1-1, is DGGITQSPKYLFRKEGQNVTLSCEQNLNHDAMYWYRQDPGQGLRLIYYSQIVNDFQKGDIAEGYSVSREKKESFPLTVTSAQKNPTAFYLCASSITGGEGEAFFGQGTRLTVV.

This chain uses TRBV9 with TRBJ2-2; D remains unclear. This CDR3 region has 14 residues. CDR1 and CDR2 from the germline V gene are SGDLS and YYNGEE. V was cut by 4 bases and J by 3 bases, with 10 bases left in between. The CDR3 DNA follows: TGTGCCAGCAGCTTCCAAGGAGACACCGGGGAGCTGTTTTTT. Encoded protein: CASSFQGDTGELFF. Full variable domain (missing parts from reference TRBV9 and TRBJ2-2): DSGVTQTPKHLITATGQRVTLRCSPRSGDLSVYWYQQSLDQGLQFLIQYYNGEERAKGNILERFSAQQFPDLHSELNLSSLELGDSALYFCASSFQGDTGELFFGEGSRLTVL.

Here the CDR3 reads CASSSQGEQYF. The CDR3 coding sequence is TGTGCCAGCAGTTCACAGGGGGAGCAGTACTTC. J is TRBJ2-7 and V is TRBV27; 7 bases align to TRBD1. Germline V gene data show CDR1 as MNHEY and CDR2 as SMNVEV (reference sequence). V was clipped by 4 bases and J by 7 bases; unmatched bases: 1. The CDR3 loop spans 11 amino acids.

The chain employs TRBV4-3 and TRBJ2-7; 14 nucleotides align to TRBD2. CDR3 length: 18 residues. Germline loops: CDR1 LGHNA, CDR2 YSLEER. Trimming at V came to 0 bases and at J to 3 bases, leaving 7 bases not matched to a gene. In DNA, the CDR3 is TGCGCCAGCAGCCAAGACTGGACTAGCGGGAGGAAGGACTACGAGCAGTACTTC. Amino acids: CASSQDWTSGRKDYEQYF.

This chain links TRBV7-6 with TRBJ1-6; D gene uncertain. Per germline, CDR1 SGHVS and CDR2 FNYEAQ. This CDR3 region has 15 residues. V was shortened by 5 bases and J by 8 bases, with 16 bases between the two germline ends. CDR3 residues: CASSDPAGGHSPLHF. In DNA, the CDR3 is TGTGCCAGCAGCGACCCCGCGGGTGGGCATTCACCCCTCCACTTT. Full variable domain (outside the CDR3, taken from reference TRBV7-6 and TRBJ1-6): GAGVSQSPRYKVTKRGQDVALRCDPISGHVSLYWYRQALGQGPEFLTYFNYEAQQDKSGLPNDRFSAERPEGSISTLTIQRTEQRDSAMYRCASSDPAGGHSPLHFGNGTRLTVT.

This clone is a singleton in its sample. The CDR3 protein is CASSFETEPPLGGTGTYSSYEQYF. CDR3 nucleotides: TGTGCCAGCAGCTTTGAAACGGAACCCCCTCTTGGCGGGACCGGAACCTATAGCTCCTACGAGCAGTACTTC. This chain links TRBV12-1 with TRBJ2-7; TRBD2, the D gene given by the table, was not confirmed from the DNA. TRBV12-1 represents a pseudogene. CDR3 size: 24 residues.

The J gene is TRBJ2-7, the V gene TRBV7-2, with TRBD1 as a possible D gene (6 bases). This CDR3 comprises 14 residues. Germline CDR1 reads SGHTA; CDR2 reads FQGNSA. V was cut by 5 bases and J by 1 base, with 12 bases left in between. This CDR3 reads CASSRRGQSYEQYF. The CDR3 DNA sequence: TGTGCCAGCAGCAGAAGGGGACAATCCTACGAGCAGTACTTC.

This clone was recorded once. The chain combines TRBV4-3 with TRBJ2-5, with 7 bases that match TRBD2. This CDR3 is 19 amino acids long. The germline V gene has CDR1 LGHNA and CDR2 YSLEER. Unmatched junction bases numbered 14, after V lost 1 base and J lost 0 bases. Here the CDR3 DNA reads TGCGCCAGCAGCCAAGCTTACCTAAGAACTAGCGCCTACCAAGAGACCCAGTACTTC. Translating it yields CASSQAYLRTSAYQETQYF.

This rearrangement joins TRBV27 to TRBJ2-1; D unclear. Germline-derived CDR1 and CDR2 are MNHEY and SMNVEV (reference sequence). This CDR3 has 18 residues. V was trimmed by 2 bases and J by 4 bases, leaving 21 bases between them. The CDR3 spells CASSLRASLWQLYNEQFF. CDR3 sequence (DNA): TGTGCCAGCAGTTTACGTGCGTCCCTGTGGCAGTTATACAATGAGCAGTTCTTC.